Below, 22 T cell receptor beta chains from the same sample are listed, as sequenced in a study of T cell responses to AZD1222 COVID-19 vaccine. Some clones are missing from TCRdb's copy, which holds only in-frame ones; the method was immunoSEQ multiplex PCR. The top ten clones hold around 1.6% of a sample with roughly 140,000 clones, 80% to 90% of them seen once. This material consisted of peripheral blood, taken on day 0 of AZD1222 vaccination. These receptors were taken from an adult in good health.

This chain connects TRBV4-1 to TRBJ1-6; D uncertain. The germline V and J ends were trimmed by 3 bases and 7 bases, with 13 bases remaining between them. The CDR3 is 15 amino acids. The germline V gene encodes CDR1 MGHRA and CDR2 YSYEKL. CDR3: CASSHPPDGNSPLHF. The CDR3 DNA reads TGCGCCAGCAGCCACCCCCCCGACGGGAATTCACCCCTCCACTTT.

The chain recombines TRBV18 with TRBJ1-6, with D perhaps matching TRBD1 (5 bases). V dropped 2 bases and J dropped 10 bases, with 12 bases sitting between them. The CDR3 runs 14 residues. CDR1 and CDR2 from the germline V gene are KGHSH and LQKENI. The CDR3 spells CASSPRQLSSPLHF. The CDR3 DNA is TGTGCCAGCTCACCAAGACAGTTATCCTCACCCCTCCACTTT.

The CDR3 reads CASSLGSGAGGYTF. Written as DNA, the CDR3 is TGTGCCAGCAGCTTAGGATCCGGGGCCGGCGGCTACACCTTC. This chain joins TRBV13 and TRBJ1-2; TRBD1 might be the D (5 bases). The germline V gene has CDR1 PRHDT and CDR2 FYEKMQ (reference sequence). This CDR3 comprises 14 residues. V lost 0 bases, J lost 8 bases, and 13 bases lay in between.

The chain employs TRBV7-8 and TRBJ2-2; TRBD2 aligns across 10 bases. The germline CDR1 and CDR2 sequences are SGHVS and FQNEAQ. This CDR3 contains 15 residues. Trimming at V came to 0 bases and at J to 7 bases, leaving 2 bases not matched to a gene. Here the CDR3 DNA reads TGTGCCAGCAGCTTAGCTAGCGGGGGGAACGGGGAGCTGTTTTTT. Residues: CASSLASGGNGELFF.

The V call is TRBV18, the J call TRBJ1-1; D is uncertain. With 2 bases removed from V and 7 bases from J, the gap between germline ends came to 14 bases. CDR1 is KGHSH and CDR2 is LQKENI in the germline V gene. The CDR3 is made up of 14 amino acids. The CDR3 loop is CASSPGWRGGEAFF. CDR3 in DNA: TGTGCCAGCTCACCAGGTTGGCGGGGAGGTGAAGCTTTCTTT.

The chain combines TRBV2 with TRBJ2-7; no reliable D call. This CDR3 spans 13 amino acids. The V and J ends lost 6 bases and 1 base respectively, with 10 bases between them. CDR1 is SNHLY, CDR2 FYNNEI, per germline. The CDR3 coding sequence is TGTGCCAGCAGGGGGTTAAGGTCCTACGAGCAGTACTTC. Its translation: CASRGLRSYEQYF.

The rearrangement uses TRBV9 and TRBJ1-4, with TRBD1 matching over 7 bases. Trimming took 4 bases from V and 5 from J; bases not matched to a gene: 11. Germline V gene data show CDR1 as SGDLS and CDR2 as YYNGEE. The length of the CDR3 is 16 residues. CDR3 protein: CASSSHRGRPNEKLFF. In nucleotides, the CDR3 is TGTGCCAGCAGCTCACACAGGGGCCGCCCCAATGAAAAACTGTTTTTT.

This rearrangement joins TRBV7-3 to TRBJ1-1; D ambiguous. Germline assignment: CDR1 SGHTA and CDR2 FQGTGA. The germline V and J ends were trimmed by 5 bases and 4 bases, with 14 bases remaining between them. The CDR3 has 14 amino acids. CDR3 in amino acids: CASSREPMGTEAFF. DNA of the CDR3: TGTGCCAGCAGCCGCGAACCCATGGGCACTGAAGCTTTCTTT.

The V call is TRBV6-5, the J call TRBJ1-2; D possibly corresponds to TRBD1 (6 bases). Germline V lookup: CDR1 MNHEY, CDR2 SVGAGI. The CDR3 has 14 amino acids. V was clipped by 1 base and J by 4 bases, with 10 bases between them. The CDR3 reads CASSYLDSSYGYTF. Here the CDR3 DNA reads TGTGCCAGCAGTTACTTGGACAGCTCCTATGGCTACACCTTC.

The V and J genes are TRBV3-1 (or the pseudogene TRBV3-2) and TRBJ2-7; 8 nucleotides line up with TRBD2. Germline lookup yields CDR1 LGHDT and CDR2 YNNKEL (reference sequence). The length of the CDR3 is 14 residues. The V and J ends lost 0 bases and 6 bases, in that order; junction bases with no gene match: 4. The CDR3 DNA is TGTGCCAGCAGCCAAGAAGCGGGAGTAGGCGAGCAGTACTTC. Encoded protein: CASSQEAGVGEQYF.

The chain employs TRBV7-9 and TRBJ2-5, with a tentative D call TRBD2 (8 bases). Trimming took off 4 bases at V and 5 bases at J, with 17 bases between the two ends. Looked up from germline, CDR1 is SEHNR and CDR2 is FQNEAQ (reference sequence). This CDR3 is built from 15 residues. CDR3 sequence: CASSSGGGAAETQYF. The CDR3, as DNA: TGTGCCAGCAGCTCGGGAGGGGGCGCCGCGGAGACCCAGTACTTC.

This clone was picked up one time. The rearrangement joins TRBV9 to TRBJ2-1; D remains ambiguous. Trimming took 0 bases from V and 0 from J, leaving 7 bases between them. This CDR3 contains 15 residues. Germline CDR1 SGDLS, CDR2 YYNGEE. The CDR3 reads CASSVDASSYNEQFF. CDR3 nucleotides: TGTGCCAGCAGCGTAGACGCCTCCTCCTACAATGAGCAGTTCTTC.

This clone was found once. At one of its ends the junction is not consistent with the germline gene, which may arise from a read error. The genes are TRBV18 and TRBJ2-6; 8 bases line up with TRBD1. Germline CDR1 is KGHSH and CDR2 is LQKENI. The CDR3 is 16 amino acids. CDR3 loop: CASSPQGVGGANVLTF. DNA for the CDR3: TGTGCCAGCTCCCCACAGGGGGTTGGTGGGGCCAACGTCCTGACTTTC.

This clone has a handful of counts. This chain joins TRBV28 and TRBJ2-7; TRBD2 matches 8 bases. Germline loops: CDR1 MDHEN, CDR2 SYDVKM. V was clipped by 6 bases and J by 2 bases; unmatched bases: 9. The CDR3 runs 15 residues. The CDR3 is CASSGGGFITYEQYF. The CDR3 DNA reads TGTGCCAGCAGCGGGGGGGGATTCATCACCTACGAGCAGTACTTC.

The chain carries TRBV28 and TRBJ1-1; no definite D call. CDR1 MDHEN and CDR2 SYDVKM come from the germline V gene. Trimming removed 2 bases at V and 7 bases at J, with 20 bases between. The CDR3 covers 16 residues. The CDR3: CASSLGWEWPLSEAFF. The CDR3 bases are TGTGCCAGCAGTTTAGGATGGGAGTGGCCACTCAGTGAAGCTTTCTTT.

The rearrangement joins TRBV18 to TRBJ1-6, with D perhaps matching TRBD1 (6 bases). Germline V gives CDR1 KGHSH, CDR2 LQKENI. The ends were cut back, 3 bases at V and 8 bases at J, with 17 bases in the middle. This CDR3 is built from 16 residues. DNA for the CDR3: TGTGCCAGCTCACCCAGGTCCGCGGGGGCCCATTCACCCCTCCACTTT. Translated: CASSPRSAGAHSPLHF. The full variable domain, its missing parts supplied by reference TRBV18 and TRBJ1-6, is NAGVMQNPRHLVRRRGQEARLRCSPMKGHSHVYWYRQLPEEGLKFMVYLQKENIIDESGMPKERFSAEFPKEGPSILRIQQVVRGDSAAYFCASSPRSAGAHSPLHFGNGTRLTVT.

The chain employs TRBV6-5 and TRBJ2-4; TRBD2 agrees at 7 bases. The length of the CDR3 is 13 residues. Trimming at V came to 1 base and at J to 10 bases, leaving 4 bases not matched to a gene. The germline V gene encodes CDR1 MNHEY and CDR2 SVGAGI. Here the CDR3 reads CASSYWGGLIQYF. DNA for the CDR3: TGTGCCAGCAGTTACTGGGGGGGATTAATTCAGTACTTC.

The gene calls are TRBV11-3 and TRBJ2-1, with 11 nucleotides matching TRBD2. Losses at the gene ends were 1 base for V and 7 bases for J; bases not matched to a gene: 6. The CDR3 has 16 amino acids. Germline assignment: CDR1 SGHNT and CDR2 YENEEA. CDR3 loop: CASSLGGLAGGNEQFF. As DNA, the CDR3 is TGTGCCAGCAGCTTAGGAGGTCTAGCGGGGGGAAATGAGCAGTTCTTC.

The CDR3 sequence: CASSLGSTSGGRGTDTQYF. Here the CDR3 DNA reads TGTGCCAGCAGCTTGGGATCGACTAGCGGGGGCCGGGGCACAGATACGCAGTATTTT. The genes are TRBV5-8 and TRBJ2-3, with 12 bases identical to TRBD2. Losses at the gene ends were 0 bases for V and 1 base for J; bases not matched to a gene: 9. This CDR3 has 19 residues. Germline V gene data show CDR1 as SGHTS and CDR2 as YDEGEE.

The genes are TRBV19 and TRBJ1-3; D possibly corresponds to TRBD1 (5 bases). Germline CDR1 is LNHDA and CDR2 is SQIVND (reference sequence). This CDR3 contains 13 residues. Trimming left V 6 bases short and J 0 bases short, with 6 bases between. The CDR3, as DNA: TGTGCCAGTAGGGGACCCTCTGGAAACACCATATATTTT. Protein product: CASRGPSGNTIYF. The full variable domain, rest sourced from reference TRBV19 and TRBJ1-3, is DGGITQSPKYLFRKEGQNVTLSCEQNLNHDAMYWYRQDPGQGLRLIYYSQIVNDFQKGDIAEGYSVSREKKESFPLTVTSAQKNPTAFYLCASRGPSGNTIYFGEGSWLTVV.

The chain carries TRBV6-5 and TRBJ1-5, with D maybe TRBD1 (5 bases). This CDR3 has 15 amino acids. Germline V lookup: CDR1 MNHEY, CDR2 SVGAGI. Trimming took 6 bases from V and 2 from J, leaving 14 bases between them. This CDR3 is CASSGGGGGNQPQHF. CDR3 bases: TGTGCCAGCAGCGGCGGGGGGGGTGGCAATCAGCCCCAGCATTTT.

The V gene is TRBV12-3 or TRBV12-4, the J gene TRBJ2-1; 7 nucleotides line up with TRBD1. V was pared by 5 bases and J by 8 bases, with 3 bases of the junction left unmatched. This CDR3 comprises 12 residues. In DNA, the CDR3 is TGTGCCAGCAGTCGACAGGGTTATGAGCAGTTCTTC. This gives the protein CASSRQGYEQFF.